By share, the clone carrying this T cell receptor (beta chain) counts as medium-sized (0.01 to 0.1%). The ends were cut back, 10 bases at V and 4 bases at J, with 11 bases in the middle. The CDR3 runs 13 residues. CDR1 is MDHEN, CDR2 SYDVKM, per germline. The data were taken from a study of spatial heterogeneity in lung cancer. Study details: Beta-chain sequences were consistently detected more often than alpha-chain sequences.

Each TCR cDNA molecule bore a unique molecular identifier. MiXCR, applied by TCRdb to the 5' RACE reads, yields one record per CDR3 protein. Counted here are around 2,600 distinct CDR3 sequences, approximately 7% occurring once; the ten biggest clones make up over 15%. Time point meaning: sample taken at primary tumor resection. The donors, 70 to 80 patients with untreated early-stage non-small cell lung cancer, provided the samples. Material for sequencing was whole RNA from tumor, nontumor lung or frozen PBMC, left unsorted. The source was normal lung tissue next to the tumor, collected at surgery. The sequence came from a male donor with early-stage non-small cell lung cancer. The chain joins TRBV28 to TRBJ1-6; D may be TRBD1 (6 bases). The CDR3 coding sequence is TGTGCCACCAGGGGCATTTATAATTCACCCCTCCACTTT. As protein: CATRGIYNSPLHF.